The 32 T cell receptor beta chains below all came from one sample that was sequenced in a study of cytomegalovirus exposure and HLA in healthy donors (dated by TCRdb to about 2017). Library method: the immunoSEQ multiplex PCR assay. The multiplex PCR relied on a mix of 60 forward primers for TCR Vbeta segments and 13 reverse primers for TCR Jbeta segments. TCRdb took this table from immuneACCESS and kept in-frame rearrangements with V and J called. Such tables lack part of the clones; where checked against another copy, unresolved V genes explain under half of the gap, and the rest is unexplained. The data table for this sample lists roughly 120,000 clones. The ten largest account for less than 3% of the sample. Sequencing was done on a sample of PBMCs. These receptors all stem from a man aged 25 to 40 in good health and CMV-seronegative.

The genes are TRBV7-9 and TRBJ2-5, with TRBD2 as a possible D gene (6 bases). This CDR3 spans 15 amino acids. Germline CDR1 is SEHNR and CDR2 is FQNEAQ (reference sequence). V dropped 2 bases and J dropped 5 bases, with 15 bases sitting between them. CDR3 coding DNA: TGTGCCAGCAGCTTAAAGTTTGGGGGGAATGAGACCCAGTACTTC. Its translation: CASSLKFGGNETQYF.

V usage is TRBV28 and J usage is TRBJ1-4; 8 nucleotides line up with TRBD1. Germline V gives CDR1 MDHEN, CDR2 SYDVKM. The CDR3 has 15 residues. V was clipped by 5 bases and J by 5 bases; unmatched bases: 7. The CDR3 region has the DNA TGTGCCAGCAGTCCGTACAGGGGGGTAAATGAAAAACTGTTTTTT. This gives the protein CASSPYRGVNEKLFF.

The V and J genes are TRBV28 and TRBJ2-7, with 8 bases aligning to TRBD2. Unmatched junction bases numbered 18, after V lost 8 bases and J lost 6 bases. This CDR3 is built from 16 residues. Germline assignment: CDR1 MDHEN and CDR2 SYDVKM. CDR3 coding DNA: TGTGCCAGCCCCTCCCGGCAGGCGGGAGGATTGTCCGAGCAGTACTTC. Amino acid sequence: CASPSRQAGGLSEQYF.

The chain links TRBV5-1 to TRBJ2-5; 10 bases line up with TRBD2. The J call may be in error: the DNA end matches TRBJ2-7 better. Germline-derived CDR1 and CDR2 are SGHRS and YFSETQ. The CDR3 is 14 residues long. The CDR3 protein is CASSRASGSYEQYF. CDR3 nucleotide sequence: TGCGCCAGCAGTCGGGCTAGCGGGAGCTACGAGCAGTACTTC.

The gene calls are TRBV5-5 and TRBJ2-2, with 11 bases matching TRBD2. Looked up from germline, CDR1 is SGHKS and CDR2 is YYEKEE (reference sequence). CDR3 length: 16 amino acids. Unmatched junction bases numbered 10, after V lost 4 bases and J lost 8 bases. CDR3 sequence (DNA): TGTGCCAGCAGCCGCCCGACTAGCGGGATCAGGGGGGAGCTGTTTTTT. Translating it yields CASSRPTSGIRGELFF.

The chain employs TRBV30 and TRBJ1-1; D is perhaps TRBD1 (5 bases). CDR1 is GTSNPN, CDR2 SVGIG, per germline (reference sequence). This CDR3 has 13 amino acids. Trimming shortened V by 4 bases and J by 5 bases, and 14 bases separated the two germline ends. CDR3 amino acids: CAWNKWGGTEAFF. In DNA form, the CDR3 reads TGTGCCTGGAACAAATGGGGGGGAACTGAAGCTTTCTTT.

The rearrangement joins TRBV19 to TRBJ1-6, with D possibly being TRBD1 (5 bases). Germline-derived CDR1 and CDR2 are LNHDA and SQIVND (reference sequence). V dropped 7 bases and J dropped 9 bases, with 16 bases sitting between them. The CDR3 has 14 amino acids. The CDR3 region has the DNA TGTGCCAGTAAACCGACAGAGATGACTTCACCCCTCCACTTT. Amino acid sequence: CASKPTEMTSPLHF.

As for this clone: One junction end disagrees with the germline gene, perhaps due to a read error. The gene calls are TRBV7-9 and TRBJ2-3; 8 nucleotides match TRBD1. CDR3 length: 13 residues. The germline gives CDR1 SEHNR, CDR2 FQNEAQ (reference sequence). CDR3 nucleotides: TGCTTTGCGGGCAGGGGGCTGGCAGATACGCAGTATTTT. Its protein is CFAGRGLADTQYF. Together with reference TRBV7-9 and TRBJ2-3, the CDR3 gives the full variable domain: DTGVSQNPRHKITKRGQNVTFRCDPISEHNRLYWYRQTLGQGPEFLTYFQNEAQLEKSRLLSDRFSAERPKGSFSTLEIQRTEQGDSAMYLCFAGRGLADTQYFGPGTRLTVL.

Here the CDR3 reads CASSLSSGKRDMAYEQYF. CDR3 in DNA: TGTGCCAGCAGCTTAAGTTCAGGAAAGCGGGATATGGCCTACGAGCAGTACTTC. The gene calls are TRBV7-9 and TRBJ2-7; 7 positions match TRBD2. In germline, CDR1 is SEHNR, CDR2 FQNEAQ (reference sequence). CDR3 size: 18 residues. The V segment lost 2 bases and the J segment 2 bases; nucleotides outside the gene matches: 15.

This chain uses TRBV6-5 with TRBJ1-2; maybe TRBD1 (6 bases). V was trimmed by 5 bases and J by 4 bases, leaving 11 bases between them. This CDR3 has 13 amino acids. Looked up from germline, CDR1 is MNHEY and CDR2 is SVGAGI. CDR3 sequence reads: CASSNRAGYGYTF. In nucleotides, the CDR3 is TGTGCCAGCAGTAACAGGGCGGGCTATGGCTACACCTTC.

The V gene is TRBV9, the J gene TRBJ1-4, with no clear D. The CDR3 spans 17 residues. Trimming pared 0 bases from V and 7 bases from J, leaving 19 bases between. Per germline, CDR1 SGDLS and CDR2 YYNGEE. The CDR3 region is CASSVDGIDRIGEKLFF. The CDR3 coding sequence is TGTGCCAGCAGCGTAGACGGGATAGATAGAATAGGTGAAAAACTGTTTTTT.

CDR3 nucleotides: TGCAGCGGACTAGCGGGAGGGCTCCAAGAGACCCAGTACTTC. Its protein is CSGLAGGLQETQYF. The gene calls are TRBV29-1 and TRBJ2-5, with 14 positions matching TRBD2. V shed 7 bases and J 1 base; nucleotides not matched to a gene: 2. The CDR3 loop spans 14 amino acids. Looked up from germline, CDR1 is SQVTM and CDR2 is ANQGSEA.

This sequence joins TRBV29-1 and TRBJ2-7; 12 nucleotides agree with TRBD2. J was trimmed by 0 bases and V by 1 base; bases with no gene match: 10. CDR3 length equals 18 residues. Germline V gene sequence: CDR1 SQVTM, CDR2 ANQGSEA. The CDR3 nucleotides read TGCAGCGTTGAAGCCCCTAGCGGGAGGGCTCCGAGCTCCTACGAGCAGTACTTC. This codes for CSVEAPSGRAPSSYEQYF.

The chain carries TRBV28 and TRBJ2-7; a possible D gene is TRBD2 (5 bases). Germline V gives CDR1 MDHEN, CDR2 SYDVKM. The germline V and J ends were trimmed by 3 bases and 4 bases, with 16 bases remaining between them. The CDR3 has 15 residues. The CDR3 reads CASSFVERPFYEQYF. CDR3 sequence (DNA): TGTGCCAGCAGTTTCGTGGAGCGGCCATTTTACGAGCAGTACTTC.

V is TRBV29-1 and J is TRBJ2-3; 9 nucleotides align to TRBD2. CDR1 and CDR2 (germline): SQVTM, ANQGSEA. This CDR3 contains 13 residues. CDR3 sequence (DNA): TGCACCGCTAGCGGGATTTACACAGATACGCAGTATTTT. It codes for CTASGIYTDTQYF.

The gene calls are TRBV28 and TRBJ2-1; 8 bases are a match to TRBD1. The trim removed 7 bases at V and 7 bases at J, leaving 15 bases unmatched. CDR1 and CDR2 from the germline V gene are MDHEN and SYDVKM. The CDR3 is made up of 16 amino acids. This CDR3 reads CASTDSVRGPGNEQFF. The CDR3 nucleotides are TGTGCCAGCACCGACTCGGTCAGGGGGCCAGGGAATGAGCAGTTCTTC. Complete variable domain (other parts from reference TRBV28 and TRBJ2-1): DVKVTQSSRYLVKRTGEKVFLECVQDMDHENMFWYRQDPGLGLRLIYFSYDVKMKEKGDIPEGYSVSREKKERFSLILESASTNQTSMYLCASTDSVRGPGNEQFFGPGTRLTVL.

V is TRBV7-7 and J is TRBJ2-5; 7 positions agree with TRBD2. The germline V gene encodes CDR1 SSHAT and CDR2 FNYEAQ (reference sequence). V dropped 0 bases and J dropped 9; count of bases not matched to a gene: 7. The CDR3 is 14 residues long. CDR3 loop: CASSLAWGREAQYF. In DNA, the CDR3 is TGTGCCAGCAGCTTAGCTTGGGGACGGGAGGCCCAGTACTTC.

This sequence joins TRBV7-2 and TRBJ2-1, with 9 bases matching TRBD2. Looked up from germline, CDR1 is SGHTA and CDR2 is FQGNSA. J gave up 4 bases and V 1 base, and 5 bases lay outside the gene matches. The CDR3 is 16 residues long. CDR3 in DNA: TGTGCCAGCAGCTTAGGGGGCGGGAGGGCTTACAATGAGCAGTTCTTC. This translates into CASSLGGGRAYNEQFF.

The V call is TRBV10-3, the J call TRBJ1-1; 8 bases match TRBD1. CDR1 is ENHRY, CDR2 SYGVKD, per germline. The CDR3 runs to 12 residues. The V and J ends lost 10 bases and 7 bases, in that order; junction bases with no gene match: 8. CDR3: CATRTGIGEAFF. The CDR3, as DNA: TGTGCCACAAGGACAGGGATCGGTGAAGCTTTCTTT.

This chain joins TRBV6-1 and TRBJ2-7; D is perhaps TRBD2 (6 bases). Germline lookup yields CDR1 MNHNS and CDR2 SASEGT. The CDR3 loop spans 16 amino acids. Trimming took 4 bases from V and 3 from J, leaving 19 bases between them. For the CDR3, the DNA is TGTGCCAGCAGTGGGCCCCTCACCTTGACTAGCTACGAGCAGTACTTC. This encodes CASSGPLTLTSYEQYF.

This chain links TRBV15 with TRBJ2-5, with TRBD2 identical over 10 bases. The J call could be wrong; TRBJ2-7 is a better fit for the DNA end. The CDR3 is 16 residues long. Per the germline V gene, CDR1 is LNHNV and CDR2 is YYDKDF (reference sequence). As DNA, the CDR3 is TGTGCCACCAGCAGGGGCCGAGCGGGAGGGCCCTACGAGCAGTACTTC. Protein: CATSRGRAGGPYEQYF.

The chain links TRBV27 to TRBJ1-1; tentatively, D is TRBD1 (6 bases). The V and J ends lost 3 bases and 7 bases respectively, with 18 bases between them. The germline gives CDR1 MNHEY, CDR2 SMNVEV (reference sequence). The CDR3 is made up of 15 amino acids. CDR3 DNA sequence: TGTGCCAGCAGTTTGTCGGGGTTTGGGGACATTGAAGCTTTCTTT. Amino acid sequence: CASSLSGFGDIEAFF.

The genes are TRBV19 and TRBJ2-2; possible D gene TRBD2, 6 bases. Per germline, CDR1 LNHDA and CDR2 SQIVND (reference sequence). The CDR3 sequence is 16 residues long. V gave up 5 bases and J gave up 0 bases, with 13 bases separating them. CDR3 nucleotide sequence: TGTGCCAGTAGTGGATTGGGACTCCCGAACACCGGGGAGCTGTTTTTT. Its translation: CASSGLGLPNTGELFF.

The gene calls are TRBV2 and TRBJ2-7, with 9 bases fitting TRBD2. The CDR3 is 15 amino acids. CDR1 SNHLY and CDR2 FYNNEI come from the germline V gene. V lost 3 bases to trimming and J lost 5 bases; unmatched junction nucleotides: 8. The CDR3 DNA follows: TGTGCCAGCAGTGAGGTCGCGGGAGGGCCTAACGAGCAGTACTTC. This codes for CASSEVAGGPNEQYF.

The chain uses TRBV5-1 and TRBJ1-2; a weak D match, TRBD1 (5 bases). V lost 0 bases and J lost 6, with 15 bases in between. CDR3 length: 15 residues. Germline CDR1 SGHRS, CDR2 YFSETQ. The CDR3 bases are TGCGCCAGCAGCTTGGAGGCAGGGTGGGAGGATGGCTACACCTTC. Residues: CASSLEAGWEDGYTF.

The chain carries TRBV29-1 and TRBJ2-1; weak D call: TRBD2 (5 bases). The CDR3 totals 12 residues. Germline V CDR1 and CDR2: SQVTM, ANQGSEA. DNA of the CDR3: TGCAGGGCTTGGGGAGCTAACAATGAGCAGTTCTTC. Translation gives CRAWGANNEQFF.

The chain employs TRBV15 and TRBJ1-4; D gene unclear. The germline V gene encodes CDR1 LNHNV and CDR2 YYDKDF (reference sequence). The length of the CDR3 is 18 residues. V dropped 7 bases and J dropped 0 bases, with 21 bases sitting between them. CDR3 in DNA: TGTGCCACCACCAAGAACCTAGGTCTTACTGCAACTAATGAAAAACTGTTTTTT. This encodes CATTKNLGLTATNEKLFF.

The chain joins TRBV15 to TRBJ2-3; 7 nucleotides line up with TRBD1. The V gene end was trimmed by 1 base and the J gene end by 5 bases; junction bases not matched to a gene: 6. This CDR3 spans 15 amino acids. Per the germline V gene, CDR1 is LNHNV and CDR2 is YYDKDF (reference sequence). For the CDR3, the DNA is TGTGCCACCAGCAGAGGCCTCCAGGGGGTAGATACGCAGTATTTT. Translated, it gives CATSRGLQGVDTQYF.

The chain recombines TRBV29-1 with TRBJ2-7, with D hard to call. The germline V and J ends were trimmed by 7 bases and 6 bases, with 16 bases remaining between them. The CDR3 is 12 amino acids. CDR1 is SQVTM and CDR2 is ANQGSEA in the germline V gene. The CDR3 DNA reads as TGCAGCGCCGGTCCTGCCTCCGGCGAGCAGTACTTC. Translating it yields CSAGPASGEQYF.

Details on this clone: At one boundary the junction diverges from the germline segment, which might be a read error. The chain joins TRBV7-7 to TRBJ2-5; possible D gene TRBD1, 6 bases. CDR1 is SSHAT and CDR2 is FNYEAQ in the germline V gene (reference sequence). The CDR3 runs 13 residues. The DNA of the CDR3 is TGTGCTAGCAGCGGACAGATACAAGAGACCCAGTACTTC. Residues: CASSGQIQETQYF.

The genes are TRBV27 and TRBJ1-6; D is possibly TRBD1 (6 bases). Trimming pared 5 bases from V and 6 bases from J, leaving 14 bases between. Germline V CDR1 and CDR2: MNHEY, SMNVEV (reference sequence). This CDR3 has 15 residues. CDR3 DNA: TGTGCCAGCAGTGCTACAGGGAGTAGTAATTCACCCCTCCACTTT. Translating it yields CASSATGSSNSPLHF.

The gene calls are TRBV5-1 and TRBJ2-1; D may be TRBD2 (6 bases). Trimming removed 3 bases from V and 0 bases from J, with 10 bases in between. The CDR3 covers 15 residues. Germline CDR1 SGHRS, CDR2 YFSETQ. The CDR3: CASSSGTLSYNEQFF. DNA of the CDR3: TGCGCCAGCAGCTCCGGGACTCTCTCCTACAATGAGCAGTTCTTC.